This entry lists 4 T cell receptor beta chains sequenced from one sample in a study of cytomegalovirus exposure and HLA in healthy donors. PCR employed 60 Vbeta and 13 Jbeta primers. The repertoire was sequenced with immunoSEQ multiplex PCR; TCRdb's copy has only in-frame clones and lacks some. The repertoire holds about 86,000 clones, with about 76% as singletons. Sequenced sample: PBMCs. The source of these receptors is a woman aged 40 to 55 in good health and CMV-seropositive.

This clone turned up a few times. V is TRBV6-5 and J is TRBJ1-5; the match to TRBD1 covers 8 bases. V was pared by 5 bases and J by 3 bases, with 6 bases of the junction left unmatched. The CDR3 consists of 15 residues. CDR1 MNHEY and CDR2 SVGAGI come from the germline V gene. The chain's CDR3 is CASSPDRGTNQPQHF. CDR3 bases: TGTGCCAGCAGTCCCGACAGGGGAACCAATCAGCCCCAGCATTTT.

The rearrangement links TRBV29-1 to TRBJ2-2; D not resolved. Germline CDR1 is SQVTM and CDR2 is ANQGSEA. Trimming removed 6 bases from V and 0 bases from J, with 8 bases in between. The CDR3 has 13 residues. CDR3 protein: CSVTKSNTGELFF. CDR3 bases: TGCAGCGTAACAAAATCGAACACCGGGGAGCTGTTTTTT.

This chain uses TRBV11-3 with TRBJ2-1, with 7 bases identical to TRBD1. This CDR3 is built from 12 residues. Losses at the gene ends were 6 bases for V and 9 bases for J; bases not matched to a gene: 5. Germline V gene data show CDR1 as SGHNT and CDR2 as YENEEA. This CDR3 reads CASSPTGTEQFF. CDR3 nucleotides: TGTGCCAGCAGTCCGACAGGGACTGAGCAGTTCTTC.

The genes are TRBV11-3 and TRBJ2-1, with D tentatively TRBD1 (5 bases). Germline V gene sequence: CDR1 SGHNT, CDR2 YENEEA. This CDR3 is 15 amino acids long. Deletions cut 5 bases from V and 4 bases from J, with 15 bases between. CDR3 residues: CASSPARDSYNEQFF. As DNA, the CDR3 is TGTGCCAGCAGCCCCGCCCGTGACAGTTACAATGAGCAGTTCTTC.